The T cell receptor beta chain under discussion was sequenced for a study of shared clonotypes between healthy human individuals. The overall study: Researchers assigned three CD4 naive, three CD4 memory, two CD8 naive and one CD8 memory plate to each donor.

Details on this clone: Its specificity is unknown.

Naive CD8 populations comprised CD45RO-negative cells positively selected for CCR7, excluding terminally differentiated effector memory CD45RA+ cells. Participating donors were healthy, HIV-negative adults free of recent acute infections or vaccinations. The germline CDR1 and CDR2 sequences are SEHNR and FQNEAQ (reference sequence). There are 15 residues in the CDR3. The ends were cut back, 4 bases at V and 4 bases at J, with 16 bases in the middle. Broader study findings: Clonotypes which were not shared had lower generation probabilities than clonotypes that all four donors shared. Specimens sampled were limited to blood, with tissue repertoires likely differing.

Clones were sequenced by immunoSEQ multiplex PCR, and TCRdb holds only the in-frame ones, with some missing. The table shows about 580,000 clones, with more than 95% occurring only once. The V and J genes are TRBV7-9 and TRBJ1-2; weak D call: TRBD1 (6 bases). This TCR came from a man aged 25-45 years in good health. The sample taken for sequencing was naive CD8+ T cells sorted from blood. CDR3 in amino acids: CASSSKGHPAYGYTF. Written as DNA, the CDR3 is TGTGCCAGCAGCTCAAAGGGACACCCAGCCTATGGCTACACCTTC.